This TCR beta chain was observed in a study of blood T cell repertoires in COVID-19. Whole-study context: T cells, B-cell-depleted T cells, or PBMCs supplied cDNA or gDNA.

The V and J ends lost 5 bases and 2 bases, in that order; junction bases with no gene match: 2. Germline CDR1 and CDR2: MNHEY and SMNVEV (reference sequence). This CDR3 contains 13 residues. Followed longitudinally, the Seattle patients had been enrolled during active infection. This clone came up once. This same CDR3 is encoded by further DNA sequences in the sample. Produced via immunoSEQ multiplex PCR; TCRdb's table is partial and in-frame only. The data contain some 180,000 clones, more than 80% of them singletons. This chain joins TRBV27 and TRBJ1-2; TRBD1 matches 7 bases. Sample: peripheral blood. The source is a woman aged 80 or older with COVID-19, enrolled during active disease. The CDR3 is CASSPDRNYGYTF. CDR3 coding DNA: TGTGCCAGCAGTCCGGACAGGAACTATGGCTACACCTTC.